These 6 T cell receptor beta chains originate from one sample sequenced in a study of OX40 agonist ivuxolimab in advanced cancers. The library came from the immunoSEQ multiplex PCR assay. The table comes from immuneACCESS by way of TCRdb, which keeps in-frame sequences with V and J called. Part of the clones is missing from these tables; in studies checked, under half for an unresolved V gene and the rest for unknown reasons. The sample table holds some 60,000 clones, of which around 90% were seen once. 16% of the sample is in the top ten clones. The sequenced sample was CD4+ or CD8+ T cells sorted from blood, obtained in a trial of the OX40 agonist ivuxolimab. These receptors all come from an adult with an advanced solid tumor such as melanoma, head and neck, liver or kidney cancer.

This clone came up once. The CDR3 here is CASSMGQGNEQFF. The CDR3 DNA reads as TGTGCCAGTAGTATGGGACAGGGAAATGAGCAGTTCTTC. The rearrangement uses TRBV19 and TRBJ2-1; 9 bases match TRBD1. The CDR3 is 13 residues long. Germline values: CDR1 LNHDA, CDR2 SQIVND (reference sequence). V was clipped by 3 bases and J by 7 bases; unmatched bases: 1.

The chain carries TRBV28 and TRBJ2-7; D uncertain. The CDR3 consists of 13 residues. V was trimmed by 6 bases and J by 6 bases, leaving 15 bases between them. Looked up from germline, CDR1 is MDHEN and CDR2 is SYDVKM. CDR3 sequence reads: CASSPVTVREQYF. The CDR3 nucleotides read TGTGCCAGCAGCCCCGTGACTGTACGCGAGCAGTACTTC.

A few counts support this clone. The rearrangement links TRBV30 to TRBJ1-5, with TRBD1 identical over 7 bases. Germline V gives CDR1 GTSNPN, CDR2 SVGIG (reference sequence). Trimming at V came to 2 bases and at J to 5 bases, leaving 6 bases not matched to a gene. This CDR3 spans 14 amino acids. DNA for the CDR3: TGTGCCTGGAGTCGACAGGGCCCGTATCAGCCCCAGCATTTT. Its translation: CAWSRQGPYQPQHF.

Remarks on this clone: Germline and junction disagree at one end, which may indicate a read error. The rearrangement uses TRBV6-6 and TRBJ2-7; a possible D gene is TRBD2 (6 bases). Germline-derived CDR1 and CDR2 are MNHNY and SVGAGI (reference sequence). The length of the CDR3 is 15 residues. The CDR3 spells CAISDRAGTSYEQYF. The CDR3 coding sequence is TGTGCCATCAGTGATAGGGCGGGAACCTCCTACGAGCAGTACTTC.

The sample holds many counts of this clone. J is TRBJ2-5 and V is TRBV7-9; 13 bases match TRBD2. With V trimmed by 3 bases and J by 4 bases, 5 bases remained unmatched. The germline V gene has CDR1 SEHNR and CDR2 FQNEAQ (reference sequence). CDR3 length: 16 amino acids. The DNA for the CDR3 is TGTGCCAGCAGCTTCGGACTAGCGGGAGTCGGAGAGACCCAGTACTTC. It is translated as CASSFGLAGVGETQYF.

The CDR3 DNA is TGCAGCGAGGAGCGGGGTCTTAAGGATACGCAGTATTTT. Amino acid sequence: CSEERGLKDTQYF. V gene TRBV29-1 combines with J gene TRBJ2-3, with 7 nucleotides matching TRBD2. With 7 bases clipped from V and 6 bases from J, the junction kept 10 bases outside the gene matches. Germline lookup yields CDR1 SQVTM and CDR2 ANQGSEA. The CDR3 consists of 13 residues.